These 9 T cell receptor beta chains were sequenced from one sample in a study of T cells in Graves' hyperthyroidism and ophthalmopathy. Amplification targeted TCR beta CDR3 regions from RNA transcripts. The HTBI set primed first-round TCR CDR3 RT-PCR. Via MiXCR, TCRdb re-called the multiplex PCR reads, giving one row per CDR3 protein. The sample shows 640,000 or so distinct CDR3 sequences, roughly 14% of them seen only once. Sequenced material: blood. These receptor sequences come from a middle-aged woman with Graves' ophthalmopathy.

This clonotype was found many times. V is TRBV11-2 and J is TRBJ2-5, with D tentatively TRBD1 or TRBD2 (5 bases each). Trimming left V 5 bases short and J 7 bases short, with 14 bases between. The CDR3 has 13 amino acids. Germline V gene data show CDR1 as SGHAT and CDR2 as FQNNGV. The chain's CDR3 is CASSPGTFGTQYF. CDR3 sequence (DNA): TGTGCCAGCAGCCCCGGGACCTTCGGGACCCAGTACTTC. Combining the CDR3 with reference TRBV11-2 and TRBJ2-5 gives the whole variable domain EAGVAQSPRYKIIEKRQSVAFWCNPISGHATLYWYQQILGQGPKLLIQFQNNGVVDDSQLPKDRFSAERLKGVDSTLKIQPAKLEDSAVYLCASSPGTFGTQYFGPGTRLLVL.

This clonotype appeared once. Possible read error: a much larger clone is one base away. The chain combines TRBV5-1 with TRBJ2-2; maybe TRBD2 (6 bases). Per the germline V gene, CDR1 is SGHRS and CDR2 is YFSETQ. The CDR3 sequence is 14 residues long. CDR3 DNA: TGCGCCAGCAGCTTGGTATTTGACACCGGGGAGGTGTTTTTT. Its translation is CASSLVFDTGEVFF.

This clonotype was seen ten or more times. The V and J genes are TRBV20-1 and TRBJ1-5; a weak D match, TRBD1 (5 bases). CDR1 and CDR2 (germline): DFQATT, SNEGSKA (reference sequence). Trimming took 6 bases from V and 4 from J, leaving 13 bases between them. The CDR3 contains 13 residues. CDR3 DNA sequence: TGCAGTGCCGGACAAGGAATTAATCAGCCCCAGCATTTT. It translates to CSAGQGINQPQHF.

Only a few counts were recorded for this clonotype. V and J are TRBV6-2 or TRBV6-3 and TRBJ1-6; possibly TRBD1 for D (5 bases). The CDR3 consists of 14 residues. Trimming pared 4 bases from V and 10 bases from J, leaving 14 bases between. Germline values: CDR1 MNHEY, CDR2 SVGEGT. The CDR3 protein is CASSCQGRRSPLHF. The CDR3 nucleotides read TGTGCCAGCAGTTGCCAGGGACGAAGGTCACCCCTCCACTTT.

V usage is TRBV12-3 or TRBV12-4 and J usage is TRBJ2-1, with 14 bases fitting TRBD2. The CDR3 is 16 residues long. The V and J ends lost 6 bases and 6 bases, in that order; junction bases with no gene match: 7. CDR3: CASSTGLAGAGNEQFF. DNA of the CDR3: TGTGCCAGCAGCACGGGACTAGCGGGAGCGGGCAATGAGCAGTTCTTC.

This clonotype came up many times. The chain joins TRBV6-2 or TRBV6-3 to TRBJ2-7; a possible D gene is TRBD1 (5 bases). Deletions cut 6 bases from V and 4 bases from J, with 16 bases between. Germline loops: CDR1 MNHEY, CDR2 SVGEGT. The CDR3 covers 14 residues. CDR3 protein: CASRKQGSNYEQYF. The CDR3 DNA is TGTGCCAGCAGAAAGCAGGGTTCAAATTACGAGCAGTACTTC.

This clonotype came up many times. At one of its ends the junction is not consistent with the germline gene, which may arise from a read error. The chain links TRBV5-1 to TRBJ1-1, with 10 bases aligning to TRBD1. The CDR3 has 14 amino acids. Germline V gives CDR1 SGHRS, CDR2 YFSETQ. CDR3 in DNA: TGTGCCAGCAGCCTAAGGACAGGGGGCACTGAAGCTTTCTTT. Translated: CASSLRTGGTEAFF.

This clonotype was observed at least ten times. CDR3 region: CASSSIRGGTGELFF. Here the CDR3 DNA reads TGTGCCAGCAGCTCGATCAGGGGGGGAACCGGGGAGCTGTTTTTT. The chain couples TRBV6-1 to TRBJ2-2; D may match TRBD1 or TRBD2 (7 bases each). Looked up from germline, CDR1 is MNHNS and CDR2 is SASEGT. V lost 6 bases and J lost 5, with 16 bases in between. The CDR3 consists of 15 residues.

In this sample, this clonotype turned up many times. J is TRBJ1-2 and V is TRBV20-1; no reliable D call. The CDR3 contains 14 residues. Looked up from germline, CDR1 is DFQATT and CDR2 is SNEGSKA (reference sequence). V dropped 0 bases and J dropped 7 bases, with 15 bases sitting between them. The CDR3 DNA follows: TGCAGTGCTAGAGATTTGGCAGTTAAGGGTGGCTACACCTTC. It is translated as CSARDLAVKGGYTF.